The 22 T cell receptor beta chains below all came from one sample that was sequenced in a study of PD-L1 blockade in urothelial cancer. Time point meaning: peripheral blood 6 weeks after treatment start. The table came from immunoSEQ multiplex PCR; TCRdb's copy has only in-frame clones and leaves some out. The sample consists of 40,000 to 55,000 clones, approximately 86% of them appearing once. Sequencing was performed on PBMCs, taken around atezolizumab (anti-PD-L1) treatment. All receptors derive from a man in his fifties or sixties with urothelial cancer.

The CDR3 here is CASSLRTGGAGANVLTF. The CDR3 DNA is TGTGCCAGCAGCTTGAGGACAGGGGGCGCTGGGGCCAACGTCCTGACTTTC. The rearrangement links TRBV11-3 to TRBJ2-6; 11 nucleotides agree with TRBD1. The CDR3 runs 17 residues. J was trimmed by 2 bases and V by 3 bases; bases with no gene match: 3. Germline assignment: CDR1 SGHNT and CDR2 YENEEA.

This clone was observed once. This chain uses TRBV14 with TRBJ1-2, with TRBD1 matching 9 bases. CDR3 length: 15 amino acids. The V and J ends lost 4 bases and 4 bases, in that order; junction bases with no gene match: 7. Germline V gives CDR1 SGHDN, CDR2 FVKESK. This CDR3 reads CASSLDRGSGYGYTF. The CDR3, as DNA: TGTGCCAGCAGCCTAGACAGGGGGTCTGGCTATGGCTACACCTTC.

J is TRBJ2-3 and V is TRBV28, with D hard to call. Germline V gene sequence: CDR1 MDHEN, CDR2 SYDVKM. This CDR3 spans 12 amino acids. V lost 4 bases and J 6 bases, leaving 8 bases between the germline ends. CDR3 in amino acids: CASSSGLDTQYF. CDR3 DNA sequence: TGTGCCAGCAGTTCCGGTCTGGATACGCAGTATTTT.

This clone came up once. The CDR3 DNA follows: TGTGCCAGCAGTGGGACAGGGGGAAACATTCAGTACTTC. Amino acid sequence: CASSGTGGNIQYF. The chain uses TRBV2 and TRBJ2-4, with 10 positions matching TRBD1. J gave up 6 bases and V 4 bases, and 0 bases lay outside the gene matches. The CDR3 extends over 13 amino acids. CDR1 is SNHLY, CDR2 FYNNEI, per germline.

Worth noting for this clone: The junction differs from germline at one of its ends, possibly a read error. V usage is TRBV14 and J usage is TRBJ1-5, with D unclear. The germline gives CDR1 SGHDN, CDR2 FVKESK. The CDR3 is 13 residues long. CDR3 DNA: TGTGCCAGTAGCCAAGATCCGAATCAGCCCCAGCATTTT. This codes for CASSQDPNQPQHF.

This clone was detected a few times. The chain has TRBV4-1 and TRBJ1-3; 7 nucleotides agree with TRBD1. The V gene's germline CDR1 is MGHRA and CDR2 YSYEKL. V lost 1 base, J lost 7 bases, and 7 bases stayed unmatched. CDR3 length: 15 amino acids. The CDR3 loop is CASSQGRARGNTIYF. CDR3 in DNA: TGCGCCAGCAGCCAAGGACGGGCCAGGGGGAACACCATATATTTT.

In DNA, the CDR3 is TGTGCCAGTAGTCAGGTCGGAGAGACCCAGTACTTC. It is translated as CASSQVGETQYF. The chain employs TRBV19 and TRBJ2-5; D call uncertain. Germline-derived CDR1 and CDR2 are LNHDA and SQIVND (reference sequence). V lost 5 bases and J 4 bases, leaving 8 bases between the germline ends. The CDR3 runs to 12 residues.

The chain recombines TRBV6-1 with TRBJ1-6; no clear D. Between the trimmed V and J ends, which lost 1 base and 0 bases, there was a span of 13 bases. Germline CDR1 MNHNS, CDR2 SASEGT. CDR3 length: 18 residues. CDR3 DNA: TGTGCCAGCAGTGAAGGTGGTGGCAGGAACTCCTATAATTCACCCCTCCACTTT. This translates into CASSEGGGRNSYNSPLHF.

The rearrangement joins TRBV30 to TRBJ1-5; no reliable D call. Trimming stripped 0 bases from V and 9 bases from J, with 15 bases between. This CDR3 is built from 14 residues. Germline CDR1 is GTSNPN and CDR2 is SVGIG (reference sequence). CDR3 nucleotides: TGTGCCTGGAGTGTATCCGGGAGGAAGGTGCCCCAGCATTTT. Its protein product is CAWSVSGRKVPQHF.

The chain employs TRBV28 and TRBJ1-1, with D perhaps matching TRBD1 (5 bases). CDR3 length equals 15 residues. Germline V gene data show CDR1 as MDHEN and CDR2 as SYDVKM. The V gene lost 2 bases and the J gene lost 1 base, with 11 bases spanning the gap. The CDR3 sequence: CASSLRGSQNTEAFF. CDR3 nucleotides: TGTGCCAGCAGTTTAAGGGGAAGTCAGAACACTGAAGCTTTCTTT.

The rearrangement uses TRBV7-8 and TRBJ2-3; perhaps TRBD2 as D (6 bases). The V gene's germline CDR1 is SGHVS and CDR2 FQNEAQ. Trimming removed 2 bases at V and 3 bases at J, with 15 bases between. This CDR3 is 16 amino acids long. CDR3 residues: CASSLRAAGRTDTQYF. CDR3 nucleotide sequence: TGTGCCAGCAGCTTAAGGGCCGCGGGGCGGACAGATACGCAGTATTTT.

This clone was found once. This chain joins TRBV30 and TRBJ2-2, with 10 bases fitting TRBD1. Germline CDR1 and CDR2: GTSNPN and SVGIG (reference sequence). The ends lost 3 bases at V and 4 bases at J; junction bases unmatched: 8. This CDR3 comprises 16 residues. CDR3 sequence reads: CAWSQTGTGVTGELFF. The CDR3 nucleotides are TGTGCCTGGAGCCAGACCGGGACAGGGGTCACCGGGGAGCTGTTTTTT.

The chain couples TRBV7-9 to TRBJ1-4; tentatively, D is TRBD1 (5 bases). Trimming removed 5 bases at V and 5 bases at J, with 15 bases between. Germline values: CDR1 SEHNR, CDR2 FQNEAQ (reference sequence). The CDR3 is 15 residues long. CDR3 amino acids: CASSQWARENEKLFF. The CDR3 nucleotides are TGTGCCAGCAGCCAATGGGCCAGGGAAAATGAAAAACTGTTTTTT. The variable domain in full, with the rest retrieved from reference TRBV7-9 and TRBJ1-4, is DTGVSQNPRHKITKRGQNVTFRCDPISEHNRLYWYRQTLGQGPEFLTYFQNEAQLEKSRLLSDRFSAERPKGSFSTLEIQRTEQGDSAMYLCASSQWARENEKLFFGSGTQLSVL.

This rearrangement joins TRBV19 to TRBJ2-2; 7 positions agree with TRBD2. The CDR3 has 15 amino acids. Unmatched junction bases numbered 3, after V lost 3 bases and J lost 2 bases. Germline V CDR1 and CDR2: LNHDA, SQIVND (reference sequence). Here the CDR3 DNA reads TGTGCCAGTAGTATCTGGGGGGGAAACACCGGGGAGCTGTTTTTT. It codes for CASSIWGGNTGELFF.

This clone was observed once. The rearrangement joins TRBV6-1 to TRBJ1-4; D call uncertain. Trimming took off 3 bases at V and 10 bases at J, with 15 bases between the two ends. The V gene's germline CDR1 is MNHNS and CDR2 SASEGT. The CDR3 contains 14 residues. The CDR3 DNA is TGTGCCAGCAGTGAGGGAGGGTCTTCAGGAAAACTGTTTTTT. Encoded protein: CASSEGGSSGKLFF.

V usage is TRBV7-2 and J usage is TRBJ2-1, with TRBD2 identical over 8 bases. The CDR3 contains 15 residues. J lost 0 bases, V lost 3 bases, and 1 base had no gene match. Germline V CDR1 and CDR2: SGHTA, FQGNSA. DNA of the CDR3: TGTGCCAGCAGCTTCAGCGGGGGCTCCTACAATGAGCAGTTCTTC. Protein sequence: CASSFSGGSYNEQFF.

The chain's CDR3 is CASSDRVLPYGYTF. In DNA, the CDR3 is TGTGCCAGTAGTGACAGGGTTCTTCCGTATGGCTACACCTTC. The J gene is TRBJ1-2, the V gene TRBV19; 7 bases align to TRBD1. Germline V gives CDR1 LNHDA, CDR2 SQIVND (reference sequence). The V and J ends lost 5 bases and 5 bases, in that order; junction bases with no gene match: 8. The CDR3 spans 14 residues.

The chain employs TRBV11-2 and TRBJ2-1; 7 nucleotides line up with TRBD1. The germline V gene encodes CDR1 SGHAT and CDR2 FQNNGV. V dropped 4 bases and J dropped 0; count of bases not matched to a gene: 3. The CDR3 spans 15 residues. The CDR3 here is CASSSRQGSYNEQFF. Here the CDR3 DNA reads TGTGCCAGCAGCTCACGACAGGGCTCCTACAATGAGCAGTTCTTC.

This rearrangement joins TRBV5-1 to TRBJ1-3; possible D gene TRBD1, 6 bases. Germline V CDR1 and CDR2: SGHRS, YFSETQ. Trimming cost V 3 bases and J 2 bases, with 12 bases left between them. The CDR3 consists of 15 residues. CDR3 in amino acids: CASSSGGATGNTIYF. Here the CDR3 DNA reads TGCGCCAGCAGCTCCGGGGGGGCGACTGGAAACACCATATATTTT. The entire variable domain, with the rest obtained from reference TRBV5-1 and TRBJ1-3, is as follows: KAGVTQTPRYLIKTRGQQVTLSCSPISGHRSVSWYQQTPGQGLQFLFEYFSETQRNKGNFPGRFSGRQFSNSRSEMNVSTLELGDSALYLCASSSGGATGNTIYFGEGSWLTVV.

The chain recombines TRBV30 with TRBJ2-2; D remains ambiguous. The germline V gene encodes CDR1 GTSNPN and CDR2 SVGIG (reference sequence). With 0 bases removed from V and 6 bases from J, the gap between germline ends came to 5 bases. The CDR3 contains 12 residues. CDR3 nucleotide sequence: TGTGCCTGGAGTGTCGTTGCCGGGGAGCTGTTTTTT. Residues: CAWSVVAGELFF.

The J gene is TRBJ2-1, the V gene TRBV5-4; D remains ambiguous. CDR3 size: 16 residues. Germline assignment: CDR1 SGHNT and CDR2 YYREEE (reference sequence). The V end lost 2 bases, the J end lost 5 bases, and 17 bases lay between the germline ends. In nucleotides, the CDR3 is TGTGCCAGCAGCTTCGGTCCTACGACAAGGAACAATGAGCAGTTCTTC. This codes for CASSFGPTTRNNEQFF.

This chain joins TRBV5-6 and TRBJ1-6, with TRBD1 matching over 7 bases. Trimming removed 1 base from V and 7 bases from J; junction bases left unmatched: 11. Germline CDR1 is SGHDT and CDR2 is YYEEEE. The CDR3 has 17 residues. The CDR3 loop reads CASSLNQLTGENSPLHF. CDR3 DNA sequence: TGTGCCAGCAGCTTGAATCAACTCACAGGGGAGAATTCACCCCTCCACTTT.